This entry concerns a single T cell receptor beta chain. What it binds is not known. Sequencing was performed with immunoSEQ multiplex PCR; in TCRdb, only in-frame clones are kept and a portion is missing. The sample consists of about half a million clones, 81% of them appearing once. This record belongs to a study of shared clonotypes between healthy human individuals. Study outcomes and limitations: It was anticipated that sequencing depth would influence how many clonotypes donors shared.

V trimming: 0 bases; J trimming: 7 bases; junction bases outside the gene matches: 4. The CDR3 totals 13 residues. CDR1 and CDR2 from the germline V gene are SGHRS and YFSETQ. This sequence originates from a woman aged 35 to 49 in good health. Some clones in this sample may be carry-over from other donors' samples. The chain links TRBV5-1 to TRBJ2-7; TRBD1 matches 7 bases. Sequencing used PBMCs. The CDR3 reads CASSLERRGEQYF. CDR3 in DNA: TGCGCCAGCAGCTTGGAGCGCAGGGGGGAGCAGTACTTC.